This entry lists 9 T cell receptor beta chains sequenced from one sample in a study of T cells in Graves' hyperthyroidism and ophthalmopathy. From RNA transcripts, TCR beta CDR3 regions were amplified. With the HTBI primer set, the TCR CDR3 went through a first round of RT-PCR. Via MiXCR, TCRdb re-called the multiplex PCR reads, giving one row per CDR3 protein. The sample carries about 570,000 distinct CDR3 sequences, about 45% recorded once. The specimen was peripheral blood or thyroid tissue (not recorded which). Receptors originate from an adult woman with Graves' disease, either hyperthyroidism or ophthalmopathy (not recorded which).

As DNA, the CDR3 is TGTGCCATCAGTGAACAGGATAGCAATCAGCCCCAGCATTTT. It is translated as CAISEQDSNQPQHF. The rearrangement uses TRBV10-3 and TRBJ1-5; possible D gene TRBD1, 5 bases. This CDR3 comprises 14 residues. Germline V gives CDR1 ENHRY, CDR2 SYGVKD. Trimming took 3 bases from V and 0 from J, leaving 6 bases between them.

In this sample, this clonotype turned up many times. The rearrangement links TRBV15 to TRBJ2-7, with D possibly being TRBD1 (5 bases). Germline CDR1 and CDR2: LNHNV and YYDKDF (reference sequence). The CDR3 has 14 amino acids. V lost 0 bases and J 6 bases, leaving 12 bases between the germline ends. The CDR3 nucleotides read TGTGCCACCAGCAGAGATTGGGGCGGCGGCGAGCAGTACTTC. As protein: CATSRDWGGGEQYF.

This clonotype was observed a few times. This may come from a read error, since a much larger clone is one base off. CDR3 bases: TGTGCCAGCAGCCCAGGGATGGCGTCCTACGGGCAGTACTTC. Translated, it gives CASSPGMASYGQYF. The genes are TRBV7-9 and TRBJ2-7, with D possibly being TRBD1 (5 bases). CDR1 is SEHNR, CDR2 FQNEAQ, per germline (reference sequence). CDR3 length: 14 residues.

J is TRBJ1-5 and V is TRBV24-1; 7 bases are shared with TRBD1. This CDR3 has 14 amino acids. Trimming took 6 bases from V and 3 from J; bases not matched to a gene: 4. Germline V gene lookup returns CDR1 KGHDR and CDR2 SFDVKD. CDR3 nucleotide sequence: TGTGCCACCAGTCCGACAGGGAACAATCAGCCCCAGCATTTT. Its translation is CATSPTGNNQPQHF.

This clonotype has at least ten counts. The chain uses TRBV5-1 and TRBJ2-1; 7 bases agree with TRBD2. V gave up 3 bases and J gave up 4 bases; unmatched junction bases: 7. The CDR3 contains 15 residues. Germline CDR1 SGHRS, CDR2 YFSETQ. The CDR3 DNA is TGCGCCAGCAGCTCGCGGGAGTCAGGGTACAATGAGCAGTTCTTC. This sequence encodes CASSSRESGYNEQFF.

V is TRBV19 and J is TRBJ1-5, with D possibly matching TRBD1 (6 bases). Trimming pared 3 bases from V and 1 base from J, leaving 16 bases between. CDR3 length: 17 residues. Germline lookup yields CDR1 LNHDA and CDR2 SQIVND (reference sequence). This CDR3 is CASSMDRFWNSNQPQHF. In DNA, the CDR3 is TGTGCCAGTAGTATGGACAGATTCTGGAACAGCAATCAGCCCCAGCATTTT.

The sample holds many counts of this clonotype. The chain is built from TRBV20-1 and TRBJ2-7, with unresolved D. Trimming stripped 6 bases from V and 2 bases from J, with 14 bases between. This CDR3 is built from 13 residues. From germline, CDR1 is DFQATT and CDR2 SNEGSKA (reference sequence). CDR3 region: CSARSSVTYEQYF. The CDR3 region has the DNA TGCAGTGCCAGATCCTCGGTAACCTACGAGCAGTACTTC.

There are many counts of this clonotype. The chain employs TRBV7-6 and TRBJ2-7, with D possibly matching TRBD1 (6 bases). Between the trimmed V and J ends, which lost 5 bases and 2 bases, there was a span of 13 bases. The CDR3 has 14 residues. The germline V gene encodes CDR1 SGHVS and CDR2 FNYEAQ. CDR3 in amino acids: CASSPGTNPYEQYF. As DNA, the CDR3 is TGTGCCAGCAGCCCCGGGACAAACCCCTACGAGCAGTACTTC.

The V call is TRBV25-1, the J call TRBJ2-5; D not resolved. CDR1 MGHDK and CDR2 SYGVNS come from the germline V gene. The CDR3 contains 15 residues. V lost 5 bases to trimming and J lost 5 bases, with 18 bases between them. CDR3 residues: CASSKNLTDGETQYF. CDR3 bases: TGTGCCAGCAGTAAAAACCTGACCGACGGGGAGACCCAGTACTTC.